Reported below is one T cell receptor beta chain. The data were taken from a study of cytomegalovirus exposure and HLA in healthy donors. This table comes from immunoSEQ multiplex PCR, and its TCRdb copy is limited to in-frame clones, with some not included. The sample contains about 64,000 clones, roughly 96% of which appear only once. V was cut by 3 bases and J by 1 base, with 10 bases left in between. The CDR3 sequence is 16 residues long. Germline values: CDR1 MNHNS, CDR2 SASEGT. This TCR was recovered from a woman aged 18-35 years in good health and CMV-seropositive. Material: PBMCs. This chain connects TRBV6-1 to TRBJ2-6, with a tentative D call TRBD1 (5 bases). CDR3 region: CASSDVRVSGANVLTF. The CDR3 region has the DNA TGTGCCAGCAGTGACGTCAGGGTTTCTGGGGCCAACGTCCTGACTTTC.